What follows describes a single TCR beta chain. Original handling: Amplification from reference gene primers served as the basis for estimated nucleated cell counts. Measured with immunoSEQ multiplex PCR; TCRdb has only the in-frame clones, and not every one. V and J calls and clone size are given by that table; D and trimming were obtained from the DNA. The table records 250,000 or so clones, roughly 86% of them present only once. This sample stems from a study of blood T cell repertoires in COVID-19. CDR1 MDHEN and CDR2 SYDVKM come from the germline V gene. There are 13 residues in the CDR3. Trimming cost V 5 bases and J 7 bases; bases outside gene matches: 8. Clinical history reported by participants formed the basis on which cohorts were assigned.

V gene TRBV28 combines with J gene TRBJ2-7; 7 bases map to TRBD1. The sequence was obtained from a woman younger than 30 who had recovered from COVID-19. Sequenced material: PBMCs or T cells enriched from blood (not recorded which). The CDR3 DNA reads TGTGCCAGCAGTAGGACAGGTGCAAGGGAGCAGTACTTC. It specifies CASSRTGAREQYF. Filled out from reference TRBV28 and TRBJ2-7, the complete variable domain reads DVKVTQSSRYLVKRTGEKVFLECVQDMDHENMFWYRQDPGLGLRLIYFSYDVKMKEKGDIPEGYSVSREKKERFSLILESASTNQTSMYLCASSRTGAREQYFGPGTRLTVT.